This T cell receptor (beta chain) was profiled in a study of tumor-infiltrating lymphocytes in primary liver carcinoma (dated by TCRdb to 2016 to 2017). For context, the study as a whole: Between late 2015 and early 2016, five patients in China with histopathologically diagnosed primary liver carcinoma had their tumors surgically resected. TCRbeta repertoire sequencing covered 35 specimens from 5 patients: 25 tumor regions, 5 adjacent noncancerous liver tissues and 5 peripheral blood samples. The study combined TCRbeta repertoire sequencing, expression microarrays and whole-exome sequencing across five regions of each liver tumor, with adjacent normal tissue and blood. Tumors of the five patients were stage T1-T3 N0M0 with maximum diameters of roughly 4.2 to 11 cm. Each sample produced roughly 3.65 to 7.13 million productive TCRbeta reads, and read depth showed no significant difference between tissue types. Of the five patients (three men and two women, aged 30 to 69 years), four had hepatocellular carcinoma and one had combined HCC and intrahepatic cholangiocarcinoma. High reproducibility was observed for the technical replicate repertoires, with mean shared-clone rates roughly 0.87 and correlation coefficients above 0.95. General study outcomes and caveats: Because only the TCR beta chain was sequenced and unpaired alpha chains were not captured, true repertoire diversity is likely underestimated. Only 4 or 5 patients were included in the study, and the authors note that the findings should be validated in a larger study. Because the samples were bulk and unsorted, CD4+ and CD8+ T cell repertoires could not be compared. Repertoire overlap was higher between tumor regions (mean about 36%) than tumor-adjacent (approximately 17%) or tumor-blood (approximately 14%) pairs, consistent with antigen-driven expansion. The top 250 clones made up a significantly larger repertoire fraction in tumors than in blood (p = 0.039).

The CDR3 measures 15 amino acids from cysteine to phenylalanine. Of the read, only the CDR3 DNA is kept; its 45 bases are in frame from base 1. From the germline V gene, CDR1 is MGHRA and CDR2 is YSYEKL. A constant-region primer and ProtoScript II reverse transcriptase were used to reverse-transcribe TCRbeta-specific cDNA from approximately 550 ng total RNA. Construction of the TCRbeta libraries relied on three nested rounds of multiplex PCR, following a slightly modified ARM-PCR procedure. Multiplex TRBV1-TRBV30 forward primers and a Cbeta reverse primer were used in the first two PCR rounds, each of which was run for around 10 cycles. Sample barcodes and Illumina adapters were attached in a final 25-cycle PCR using Deep VentR polymerase. Before sequencing, amplicons of 200-500 bp were purified from gel using a QIAquick gel extraction kit. An Illumina HiSeq 2500 was used to sequence the TCRbeta amplicons with 250-bp paired-end reads. For the original study's pipeline: Quality trimming of reads was performed with Trimmomatic v0.33, and paired reads were merged with FLASH v1.2.11 so that full CDR3 sequences could be recovered. V, D and J germline segments were assigned to the rearranged TCRbeta sequences using MiGEC v1.2.1b. Clonotype statistics and Shannon-Wiener diversity indices were computed with VDJtools v1.0.0. Except for diversity analysis, only the 250 most abundant clonotypes of each sample were used in subsequent analyses to reduce sampling bias. Starting from the raw public reads, TCRdb applied fastp trimming at Q25, assembled clones with MiXCR and retained in-frame beta chains. Under each unique CDR3 protein, matching rows form one entry showing the most common genes and DNA. TCRdb, rather than the study authors, made the V and J calls. The sample table holds roughly 180,000 distinct CDR3 sequences, of which about 60% were seen once. The top ten clones comprise 70% to 80% of the sample.

To note about this clonotype: The antigen it recognizes is unknown. Compared with germline, one end of the junction differs, possibly owing to a read error.

TRIzol reagent was used to extract blood RNA from unsorted whole blood, while the DNeasy Blood & Tissue kit provided the germline DNA. Patients had chronic HBV infection and were treatment-naive at sampling. Before surgery, approximately 3.7 milliliters of peripheral blood were drawn into K2EDTA tubes. The chain employs TRBV4-1 and TRBJ2-3; TRBD2 lines up with 11 middle nucleotides. The clonotype comes from a man aged 35 to 55 with primary liver carcinoma and hepatitis B virus infection. The sample comprised peripheral blood. The DNA sequence is given as TGCGCCAGCAGCCAAACTAGCGGGAGCACAGATAGGCAGTATTTT. It is translated as CASSQTSGSTDRQYF.